The 14 T cell receptor beta chains in this list originate from one sample, sequenced in a study of cytomegalovirus exposure and HLA in healthy donors. PCR employed 60 Vbeta and 13 Jbeta primers. TCRdb keeps only in-frame clones here, not all; method: immunoSEQ multiplex PCR. Here the sample spans some 250,000 clones, 82% being singletons. Source material: PBMCs. Source of these receptors: a woman aged 40 to 50 in good health and CMV-seropositive.

The chain has TRBV25-1 and TRBJ1-3, with no clear D. Trimming removed 4 bases at V and 4 bases at J, with 17 bases between. The CDR3 covers 16 residues. CDR1 and CDR2 (germline): MGHDK, SYGVNS. CDR3 in DNA: TGTGCCAGCAGTGCCTTGGCGGGTCACGCCGGAAACACCATATATTTT. Its protein is CASSALAGHAGNTIYF.

The CDR3 region has the DNA TGTGCCAGCAGCTTCAGGGACATGAACACTGAAGCTTTCTTT. It translates to CASSFRDMNTEAFF. The chain uses TRBV5-4 and TRBJ1-1, with a weak D call TRBD1 (6 bases). Trimming removed 2 bases from V and 0 bases from J, with 8 bases in between. The CDR3 totals 14 residues. CDR1 SGHNT and CDR2 YYREEE come from the germline V gene (reference sequence). Looking up the rest from reference TRBV5-4 and TRBJ1-1 gives the full variable domain: ETGVTQSPTHLIKTRGQQVTLRCSSQSGHNTVSWYQQALGQGPQFIFQYYREEENGRGNFPPRFSGLQFPNYSSELNVNALELDDSALYLCASSFRDMNTEAFFGQGTRLTVV.

This chain links TRBV30 with TRBJ1-6; D unresolved. This CDR3 is built from 14 residues. Germline lookup yields CDR1 GTSNPN and CDR2 SVGIG (reference sequence). Deletions cut 8 bases from V and 0 bases from J, with 11 bases between. In nucleotides, the CDR3 is TGTGCCGCCCATAAGAGCTCCTATAATTCACCCCTCCACTTT. Translated: CAAHKSSYNSPLHF.

The chain employs TRBV11-2 and TRBJ1-1; no definite D call. Trimming removed 5 bases from V and 10 bases from J, with 17 bases in between. The germline CDR1 and CDR2 sequences are SGHAT and FQNNGV. This CDR3 is built from 13 residues. In nucleotides, the CDR3 is TGTGCCAGCAGCCCCTCGTCGACCCGGGGAGCTTTCTTT. This codes for CASSPSSTRGAFF.

The rearrangement joins TRBV11-1 to TRBJ1-1; tentative D call: TRBD1 (5 bases). The CDR3 spans 14 residues. V was cut by 6 bases and J by 1 base, with 12 bases left in between. Per the germline V gene, CDR1 is SGHAT and CDR2 is FQDESV (reference sequence). CDR3 in amino acids: CASSPDRSNTEAFF. The CDR3 DNA is TGTGCCAGCAGTCCCGACAGATCGAACACTGAAGCTTTCTTT.

This clone showed up just once. The CDR3 region is CASSTGTRQFF. For the CDR3, the DNA is TGTGCCAGCAGCACCGGGACTAGGCAGTTCTTC. This chain links TRBV5-4 with TRBJ2-1, with TRBD2 identical over 8 bases. The CDR3 sequence is 11 residues long. Germline V CDR1 and CDR2: SGHNT, YYREEE (reference sequence). V lost 4 bases and J lost 12; bases outside the gene matches: 3.

The rearrangement uses TRBV11-2 and TRBJ2-3; possibly TRBD2 for D (6 bases). The V gene lost 6 bases and the J gene lost 3 bases, with 16 bases spanning the gap. CDR3 size: 15 residues. Germline V gene lookup returns CDR1 SGHAT and CDR2 FQNNGV. The CDR3 spells CASSLNGGRTDTQYF. The CDR3 DNA reads TGTGCCAGCAGTTTGAACGGGGGTCGGACAGATACGCAGTATTTT. Full variable domain (missing parts from reference TRBV11-2 and TRBJ2-3): EAGVAQSPRYKIIEKRQSVAFWCNPISGHATLYWYQQILGQGPKLLIQFQNNGVVDDSQLPKDRFSAERLKGVDSTLKIQPAKLEDSAVYLCASSLNGGRTDTQYFGPGTRLTVL.

This clone has a handful of counts. The CDR3 sequence is CASATDSFNEKLFF. The CDR3 region has the DNA TGTGCCAGTGCAACTGACAGCTTTAATGAAAAACTGTTTTTT. V and J are TRBV19 and TRBJ1-4, with a tentative D call TRBD1 (5 bases). The V and J ends lost 8 bases and 4 bases respectively, with 14 bases between them. CDR3 size: 14 residues. Germline V gene lookup returns CDR1 LNHDA and CDR2 SQIVND (reference sequence).

The chain is built from TRBV30 and TRBJ2-2, with a tentative D call TRBD1 (6 bases). There are 15 residues in the CDR3. In germline, CDR1 is GTSNPN, CDR2 SVGIG (reference sequence). The germline V and J ends were trimmed by 2 bases and 1 base, with 11 bases remaining between them. CDR3 in DNA: TGTGCCTGGAGTTCTGACAGGCTGAACACCGGGGAGCTGTTTTTT. This encodes CAWSSDRLNTGELFF.

The genes are TRBV2 and TRBJ2-7, with 12 positions matching TRBD2. Trimming took 6 bases from V and 1 from J; bases not matched to a gene: 10. Germline loops: CDR1 SNHLY, CDR2 FYNNEI. The CDR3 has 17 amino acids. For the CDR3, the DNA is TGTGCCAGCAGCGGCCAAAAGACTAGCGGGAGATCCTACGAGCAGTACTTC. It codes for CASSGQKTSGRSYEQYF.

CDR3 in DNA: TGTGCCAGCAGCGCGGGACTAGCGGTCTCCTACAATGAGCAGTTCTTC. Translated: CASSAGLAVSYNEQFF. V is TRBV9 and J is TRBJ2-1, with 11 bases identical to TRBD2. After removal of 3 bases from V and 0 bases from J, the junction contained 2 bases not matched to a gene. The CDR3 consists of 16 residues. Germline loops: CDR1 SGDLS, CDR2 YYNGEE.

This clone came up once. The rearrangement links TRBV6-5 to TRBJ2-7; 9 bases fit TRBD1. Germline CDR1 reads MNHEY; CDR2 reads SVGAGI. Unmatched junction bases numbered 1, after V lost 7 bases and J lost 3 bases. The CDR3 runs to 12 residues. CDR3 in DNA: TGTGCCAGCATGGACAGGGGCTACGAGCAGTACTTC. Its protein is CASMDRGYEQYF.

The chain carries TRBV7-3 and TRBJ2-5, with 9 bases matching TRBD2. Per germline, CDR1 SGHTA and CDR2 FQGTGA. V gave up 5 bases and J gave up 2 bases; unmatched junction bases: 9. The CDR3 has 16 residues. CDR3 sequence reads: CASSPFSGGLQETQYF. In DNA form, the CDR3 reads TGTGCCAGCAGCCCTTTCAGCGGGGGGTTGCAAGAGACCCAGTACTTC.

This clone has more than one count but fewer than ten. The rearrangement uses TRBV9 and TRBJ2-7; D uncertain. This CDR3 region has 15 residues. The V end was cut by 0 bases, the J end by 0 bases, with 10 bases between. CDR1 SGDLS and CDR2 YYNGEE come from the germline V gene. CDR3 residues: CASSVGVAFSYEQYF. CDR3 bases: TGTGCCAGCAGCGTAGGGGTAGCCTTCTCCTACGAGCAGTACTTC.